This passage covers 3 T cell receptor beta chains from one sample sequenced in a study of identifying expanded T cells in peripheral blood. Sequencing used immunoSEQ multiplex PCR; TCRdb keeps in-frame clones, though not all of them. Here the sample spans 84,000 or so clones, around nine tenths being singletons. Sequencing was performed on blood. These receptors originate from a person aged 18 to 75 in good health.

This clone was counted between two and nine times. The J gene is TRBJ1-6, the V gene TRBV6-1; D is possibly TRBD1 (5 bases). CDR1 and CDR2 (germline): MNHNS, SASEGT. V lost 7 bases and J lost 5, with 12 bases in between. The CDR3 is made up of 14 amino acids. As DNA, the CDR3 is TGTGCCAGCACCGCCGCCAGGGATAATTCACCCCTCCACTTT. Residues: CASTAARDNSPLHF.

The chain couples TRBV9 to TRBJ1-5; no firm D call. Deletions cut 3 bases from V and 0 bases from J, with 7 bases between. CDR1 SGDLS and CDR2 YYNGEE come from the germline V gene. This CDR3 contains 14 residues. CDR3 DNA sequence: TGTGCCAGCAGCGCCGGAGATAGCAATCAGCCCCAGCATTTT. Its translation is CASSAGDSNQPQHF.

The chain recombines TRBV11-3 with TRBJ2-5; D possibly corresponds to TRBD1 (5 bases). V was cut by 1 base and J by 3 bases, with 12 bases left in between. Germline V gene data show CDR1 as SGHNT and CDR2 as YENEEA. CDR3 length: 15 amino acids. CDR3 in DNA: TGTGCCAGCAGCTTAGGGGTCCAAGGGGAAGAGACCCAGTACTTC. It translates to CASSLGVQGEETQYF.